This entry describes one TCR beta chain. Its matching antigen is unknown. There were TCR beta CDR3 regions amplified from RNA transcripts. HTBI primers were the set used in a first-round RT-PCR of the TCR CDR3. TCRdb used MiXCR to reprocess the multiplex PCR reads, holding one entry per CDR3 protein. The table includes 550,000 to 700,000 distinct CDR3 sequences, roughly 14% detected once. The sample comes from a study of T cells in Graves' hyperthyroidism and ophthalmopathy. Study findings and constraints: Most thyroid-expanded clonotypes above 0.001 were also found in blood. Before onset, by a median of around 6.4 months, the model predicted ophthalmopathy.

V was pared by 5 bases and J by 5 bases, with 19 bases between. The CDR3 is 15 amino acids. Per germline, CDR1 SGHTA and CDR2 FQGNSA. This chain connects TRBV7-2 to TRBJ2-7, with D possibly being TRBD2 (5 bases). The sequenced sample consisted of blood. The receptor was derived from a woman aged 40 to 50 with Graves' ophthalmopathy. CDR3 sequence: CASSPLREWDNEQYF. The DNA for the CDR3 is TGTGCCAGCAGCCCCCTGAGGGAGTGGGATAACGAGCAGTACTTC.